The TCR beta chain under discussion was sequenced for a study of T cell changes during pregnancy in multiple sclerosis. Germline loops: CDR1 SGHTA, CDR2 FQGNSA. The ends were cut back, 2 bases at V and 3 bases at J, with 8 bases in the middle. CDR3 length: 13 amino acids. The protocol was immunoSEQ multiplex PCR, while the TCRdb copy is restricted to in-frame clones and leaves out a portion. Of tens of thousands of clones listed, about 90% are singletons. The source was peripheral blood, collected in the second trimester of pregnancy. V usage is TRBV7-2 and J usage is TRBJ2-7; the D is unclear. This TCR came from a female donor with multiple sclerosis, enrolled in a pregnancy study. In DNA form, the CDR3 reads TGTGCCAGCAGCTTATCTGGCGGCTACGAGCAGTACTTC. Translating gives CASSLSGGYEQYF.